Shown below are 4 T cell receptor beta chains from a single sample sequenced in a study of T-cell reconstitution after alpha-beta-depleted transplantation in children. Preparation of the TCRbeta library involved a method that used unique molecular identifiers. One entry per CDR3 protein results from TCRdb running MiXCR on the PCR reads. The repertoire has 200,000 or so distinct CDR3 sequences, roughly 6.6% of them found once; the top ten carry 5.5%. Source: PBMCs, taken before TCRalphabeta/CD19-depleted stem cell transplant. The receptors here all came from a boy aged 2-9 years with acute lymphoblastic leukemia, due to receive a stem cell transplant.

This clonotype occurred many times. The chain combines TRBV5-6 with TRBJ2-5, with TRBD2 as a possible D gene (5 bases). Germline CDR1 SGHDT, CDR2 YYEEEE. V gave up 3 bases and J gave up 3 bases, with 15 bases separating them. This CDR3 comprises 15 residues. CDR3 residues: CASSSPTDGEETQYF. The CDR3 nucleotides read TGTGCCAGCAGCTCCCCGACGGACGGGGAAGAGACCCAGTACTTC. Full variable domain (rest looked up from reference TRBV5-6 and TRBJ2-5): DAGVTQSPTHLIKTRGQQVTLRCSPKSGHDTVSWYQQALGQGPQFIFQYYEEEERQRGNFPDRFSGHQFPNYSSELNVNALLLGDSALYLCASSSPTDGEETQYFGPGTRLLVL.

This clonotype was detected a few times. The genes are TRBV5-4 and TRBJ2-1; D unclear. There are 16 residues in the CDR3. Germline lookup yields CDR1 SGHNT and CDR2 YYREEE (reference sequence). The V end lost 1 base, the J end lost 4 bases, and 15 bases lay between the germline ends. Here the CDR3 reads CASSLSVSTTYNEQFF. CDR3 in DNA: TGTGCCAGCAGCTTGAGTGTCAGTACGACTTACAATGAGCAGTTCTTC.

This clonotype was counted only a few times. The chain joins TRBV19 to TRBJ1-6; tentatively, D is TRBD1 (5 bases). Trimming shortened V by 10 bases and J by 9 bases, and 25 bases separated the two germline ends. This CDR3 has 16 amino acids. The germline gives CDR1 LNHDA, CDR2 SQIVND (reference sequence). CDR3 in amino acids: CATGLGVRYGGSPLHF. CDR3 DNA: TGTGCCACCGGCCTGGGCGTCCGGTATGGGGGTTCACCCCTCCACTTT.

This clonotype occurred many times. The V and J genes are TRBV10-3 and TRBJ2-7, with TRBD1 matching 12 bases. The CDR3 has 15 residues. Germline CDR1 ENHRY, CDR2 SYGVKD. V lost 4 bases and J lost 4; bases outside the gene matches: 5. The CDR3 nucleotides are TGTGCCATCAGTGGAGGGACAGGGGGCGGGTACGAGCAGTACTTC. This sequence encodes CAISGGTGGGYEQYF.